This T cell receptor (beta chain) originates from a study of blood T cell repertoires in COVID-19 (dated by TCRdb to 2018 to 2021). Concerning the study at large: The collaborator samples originated in the United States, Italy and Spain and spanned the acute and convalescent phases of COVID-19. Where available, HLA class I and class II types were obtained from metadata supplied by the sample provider rather than from assay-based typing. Nearly every sample came with metadata listing a de-identified subject ID, COVID-19 status, age in years and sex. The dataset comprised deeply sampled blood TCRbeta repertoires from subjects exposed to, actively infected with, or recovered from COVID-19. A freely available public database, intended as a resource for researchers studying the immune response to SARS-CoV-2, is where the repertoires were released. The material from the prospective study consisted of cDNA or gDNA derived from T cells, B-cell-depleted T cells, or PBMCs. Samples came from the ongoing ImmuneRACE study (first 160 participants) plus 1,254 subjects from 6 global collaborators.

In the prospective study, participants were 18 to 89 years old, resided in 20 to 30 geographic areas of the United States, and were enrolled through a virtual design. To assign participants to cohorts, the prospective study relied on clinical history that participants themselves reported in a screening survey and a study questionnaire. Recovered participants in ImmuneRACE Cohort 3 were defined as having two consecutive negative NP/OP PCR tests, clearance from a healthcare professional, or resolution of symptoms. Mobile phlebotomists in the prospective study collected whole blood, serum and a nasopharyngeal or oropharyngeal swab from every participant. Prospective study participants could optionally give additional blood draws and questionnaires over an approximately 2-month period. Prospective study blood samples were shipped either frozen or at room temperature before DNA extraction. This clone was seen once. Its antigen target is currently unknown. There are no base qualities to consult, and no much larger clone falls within one base.

TCRbeta CDR3 regions were amplified from genomic DNA by means of the immunoSEQ Assay, a bias-controlled multiplex PCR. The published analysis was carried out like this. The number of nucleated cells in each sample was estimated by amplification of reference gene primers within the assay. To quantify the absolute abundance of each unique TCRbeta CDR3 rearrangement, sequence reads were collapsed and filtered. For each sample, productive Simpson clonality was calculated by taking the square root of Simpson's diversity index across productive rearrangements. TCRdb obtained this table from immuneACCESS and retained in-frame rearrangements with V and J assigned. These tables miss some clones; where compared with another copy, unresolved V genes account for less than half of the shortfall, and the remainder is unexplained. The V and J calls and clone size are taken from that table; D and trimming were inferred from the DNA. Counted in this sample were about 180,000 clones; 86% of them appeared once. Over 7.5% of the sample goes to the ten largest clones.

Overall results and qualifications from the work: The amount of clinical and demographic metadata varied by source and participant and was provided uncurated.

The sequence derives from a woman aged 25-40 years who had recovered from COVID-19. The sequencing input was PBMCs or T cells enriched from blood (not recorded which).

The CDR3 is CASTETRDSEQYF. The sequence in DNA is TGTGCCAGCACCGAGACCCGGGACAGCGAGCAGTACTTC. This receptor chain uses TRBV2 and TRBJ2-7, and 7 junction bases match TRBD1. The CDR3 goes from the cysteine to the phenylalanine over 13 residues. CDR3 DNA only is kept here, 39 bases in frame from base 1. The germline V end is reduced by 7 bases and the J end by 6 bases; junction bases left unmatched: 9. CDR1 and CDR2 are drawn from the germline V gene: SNHLY, FYNNEI.